Below, 30 T cell receptor beta chains from the same sample are listed, as sequenced in a study of CD8+ T cells in alopecia areata. Treatment given: oral pan-JAK inhibitor, 5-10 mg twice daily. RNA was isolated and reverse transcribed to cDNA, the sequencing template. The protocol was immunoSEQ multiplex PCR, while the TCRdb copy is restricted to in-frame clones and leaves out a portion. This table has under 150,000 clones, roughly 82% appearing once. Sample: CD8+ T cells sorted from blood, taken at week 4, from a patient treated with tofacitinib. The receptors stem from a human donor with alopecia areata.

The J gene is TRBJ2-3, the V gene TRBV13; TRBD2 agrees at 10 bases. J was trimmed by 3 bases and V by 5 bases; bases with no gene match: 11. The germline V gene encodes CDR1 PRHDT and CDR2 FYEKMQ (reference sequence). This CDR3 region has 17 residues. The CDR3 DNA sequence: TGTGCCAGCAGCCCCAGGGACGAACTAGCGGGGACAGATACGCAGTATTTT. Its translation is CASSPRDELAGTDTQYF.

The chain recombines TRBV25-1 with TRBJ2-7; D uncertain. V dropped 2 bases and J dropped 4 bases, with 12 bases sitting between them. Germline CDR1 is MGHDK and CDR2 is SYGVNS. This CDR3 region has 14 residues. The CDR3 region is CASSEGGHRYEQYF. As DNA, the CDR3 is TGTGCCAGCAGTGAAGGTGGCCACAGATACGAGCAGTACTTC.

The genes are TRBV5-1 and TRBJ2-5; possibly TRBD1 or TRBD2 for D (7 bases each). Trimming stripped 2 bases from V and 5 bases from J, with 16 bases between. Germline V gene lookup returns CDR1 SGHRS and CDR2 YFSETQ. The CDR3 consists of 15 residues. The CDR3 region is CASSLMGGGAETQYF. CDR3 nucleotide sequence: TGCGCCAGCAGCTTAATGGGAGGGGGCGCGGAGACCCAGTACTTC.

Only a few counts were recorded for this clone. The chain joins TRBV6-5 to TRBJ2-5; D perhaps matches TRBD1 (5 bases). The J call may be wrong; the DNA end is better matched by TRBJ2-7. The CDR3 length is 13 residues. Germline V CDR1 and CDR2: MNHEY, SVGAGI. This chain's CDR3 is CASSYGAHYEQYF. The CDR3 DNA reads as TGTGCCAGCAGTTACGGGGCCCACTACGAGCAGTACTTC.

The chain employs TRBV6-1 and TRBJ1-5; no reliable D call. The V and J ends lost 7 bases and 1 base respectively, with 8 bases between them. This CDR3 is 13 amino acids long. Looked up from germline, CDR1 is MNHNS and CDR2 is SASEGT. CDR3 region: CASTRASNQPQHF. The CDR3 DNA reads as TGTGCCAGCACACGCGCCAGCAATCAGCCCCAGCATTTT.

The chain employs TRBV25-1 and TRBJ2-7, with D possibly matching TRBD1 (6 bases). Germline assignment: CDR1 MGHDK and CDR2 SYGVNS. The germline V and J ends were trimmed by 2 bases and 1 base, with 9 bases remaining between them. This CDR3 region has 14 residues. Written as DNA, the CDR3 is TGTGCCAGCAGTGAACTCAGGGGATCCTACGAGCAGTACTTC. It encodes CASSELRGSYEQYF.

The chain links TRBV27 to TRBJ2-7; 12 bases are a match to TRBD1. The CDR3 contains 13 residues. Germline CDR1 MNHEY, CDR2 SMNVEV (reference sequence). V gave up 6 bases and J gave up 9 bases; unmatched junction bases: 6. This chain's CDR3 is CASSPGTGGSQYF. Here the CDR3 DNA reads TGTGCCAGCAGCCCCGGGACAGGGGGCTCGCAGTACTTC.

The chain employs TRBV5-1 and TRBJ1-3; D not resolved. The V end lost 0 bases, the J end lost 0 bases, and 16 bases lay between the germline ends. Germline CDR1 is SGHRS and CDR2 is YFSETQ. This CDR3 has 18 amino acids. The CDR3 spells CASSLEVGAYFSGNTIYF. In DNA form, the CDR3 reads TGCGCCAGCAGCTTGGAGGTCGGAGCCTATTTCTCTGGAAACACCATATATTTT. The full variable domain, in which reference TRBV5-1 and TRBJ1-3 provide the parts outside the CDR3, is KAGVTQTPRYLIKTRGQQVTLSCSPISGHRSVSWYQQTPGQGLQFLFEYFSETQRNKGNFPGRFSGRQFSNSRSEMNVSTLELGDSALYLCASSLEVGAYFSGNTIYFGEGSWLTVV.

The V call is TRBV9, the J call TRBJ2-3; D is ambiguous. V dropped 0 bases and J dropped 10 bases, with 6 bases sitting between them. Per the germline V gene, CDR1 is SGDLS and CDR2 is YYNGEE. This CDR3 has 11 amino acids. CDR3 sequence: CASSVGVPQYF. As DNA, the CDR3 is TGTGCCAGCAGCGTAGGGGTCCCGCAGTATTTT. The full variable domain, rest sourced from reference TRBV9 and TRBJ2-3, is DSGVTQTPKHLITATGQRVTLRCSPRSGDLSVYWYQQSLDQGLQFLIQYYNGEERAKGNILERFSAQQFPDLHSELNLSSLELGDSALYFCASSVGVPQYFGPGTRLTVL.

The chain carries TRBV5-6 and TRBJ2-7, with D unresolved. V was cut by 5 bases and J by 0 bases, with 15 bases left in between. CDR3 length: 15 amino acids. Per the germline V gene, CDR1 is SGHDT and CDR2 is YYEEEE. CDR3 in amino acids: CASRSRRESSYEQYF. CDR3 coding DNA: TGTGCCAGCAGATCTCGAAGAGAAAGCTCCTACGAGCAGTACTTC.

The chain couples TRBV7-2 to TRBJ1-5; D not certain. The V end lost 5 bases, the J end lost 2 bases, and 13 bases lay between the germline ends. Germline CDR1 and CDR2: SGHTA and FQGNSA. There are 15 residues in the CDR3. CDR3 DNA sequence: TGTGCCAGCAGCCTCCGCGGGCGAGGCAATCAGCCCCAGCATTTT. This translates into CASSLRGRGNQPQHF.

This chain uses TRBV7-2 with TRBJ2-1, with TRBD2 matching 10 bases. The germline gives CDR1 SGHTA, CDR2 FQGNSA. CDR3 size: 15 residues. Unmatched junction bases numbered 5, after V lost 5 bases and J lost 4 bases. CDR3 region: CASSRGTSVYNEQFF. CDR3 sequence (DNA): TGTGCCAGCAGCCGTGGGACTAGCGTTTACAATGAGCAGTTCTTC.

This clone was found once. The chain combines TRBV4-3 with TRBJ1-6, with 7 bases that match TRBD1. The J segment lost 6 bases and the V segment lost 5 bases, leaving 10 bases of the junction unmatched. The CDR3 extends over 16 amino acids. Germline assignment: CDR1 LGHNA and CDR2 YSLEER. For the CDR3, the DNA is TGCGCCAGCAGCTCCTCCGGGACAGTTCCTAATTCACCCCTCCACTTT. It codes for CASSSSGTVPNSPLHF.

V usage is TRBV7-9 and J usage is TRBJ1-1; D not certain. Germline V CDR1 and CDR2: SEHNR, FQNEAQ (reference sequence). The CDR3 loop spans 15 amino acids. V lost 5 bases, J lost 0 bases, and 13 bases lay in between. Here the CDR3 reads CASSPHRGMNTEAFF. The DNA of the CDR3 is TGTGCCAGCAGCCCCCACCGTGGGATGAACACTGAAGCTTTCTTT.

This chain uses TRBV7-9 with TRBJ2-7; 7 bases map to TRBD1. The CDR3 is 15 amino acids. Germline-derived CDR1 and CDR2 are SEHNR and FQNEAQ (reference sequence). Unmatched junction bases numbered 9, after V lost 5 bases and J lost 2 bases. CDR3 loop: CASSTPGTATYEQYF. The CDR3 coding sequence is TGTGCCAGCAGCACCCCCGGGACAGCTACCTACGAGCAGTACTTC.

The sample holds one count of this clone. The DNA of the CDR3 is TGTGCCAGTAGTACCACCGGACAGGGGGCGACTGAAGCTTTCTTT. Residues: CASSTTGQGATEAFF. The rearrangement joins TRBV19 to TRBJ1-1; TRBD1 aligns across 11 bases. The CDR3 loop spans 15 amino acids. Per the germline V gene, CDR1 is LNHDA and CDR2 is SQIVND (reference sequence). Trimming at V came to 4 bases and at J to 5 bases, leaving 6 bases not matched to a gene.

The chain links TRBV19 to TRBJ2-5; TRBD2 matches at 8 bases. The CDR3 consists of 15 residues. With V trimmed by 6 bases and J by 1 base, 7 bases remained unmatched. Germline V CDR1 and CDR2: LNHDA, SQIVND (reference sequence). CDR3 sequence: CASSPGLAGQETQYF. In DNA form, the CDR3 reads TGTGCCAGTAGCCCTGGACTAGCAGGCCAAGAGACCCAGTACTTC.

In this sample, this clone turned up a few times. The chain joins TRBV10-2 to TRBJ2-3, with TRBD2 matching over 7 bases. Germline loops: CDR1 WSHSY, CDR2 SAAADI. Losses at the gene ends were 3 bases for V and 0 bases for J; bases not matched to a gene: 0. CDR3 length: 14 amino acids. CDR3 bases: TGCGCCAGCAGTGAACTAGCGAGCACAGATACGCAGTATTTT. This encodes CASSELASTDTQYF.

This chain joins TRBV6-4 and TRBJ2-1; 10 bases align to TRBD2. The trim removed 0 bases at V and 7 bases at J, leaving 3 bases unmatched. The CDR3 contains 15 residues. Germline V CDR1 and CDR2: MRHNA, SNTAGT. The CDR3 region has the DNA TGTGCCAGCAGTGACTCACCAGCGGGGGGGAATGAGCAGTTCTTC. Translation gives CASSDSPAGGNEQFF.

The rearrangement uses TRBV13 and TRBJ1-2; TRBD1 agrees at 9 bases. After removal of 5 bases from V and 6 bases from J, the junction contained 7 bases not matched to a gene. From germline, CDR1 is PRHDT and CDR2 FYEKMQ (reference sequence). CDR3 length equals 14 residues. The CDR3 protein is CASSTDRGEDGYTF. CDR3 nucleotide sequence: TGTGCCAGCAGCACGGACAGGGGCGAAGATGGCTACACCTTC.

V and J are TRBV9 and TRBJ2-7, with 10 bases lining up with TRBD2. Germline V gene data show CDR1 as SGDLS and CDR2 as YYNGEE. The V segment lost 4 bases and the J segment 5 bases; nucleotides outside the gene matches: 6. There are 14 residues in the CDR3. The CDR3 loop is CASSPSGGADEQYF. CDR3 bases: TGTGCCAGCAGCCCCAGCGGGGGGGCGGACGAGCAGTACTTC. Full variable domain (outside the CDR3, taken from reference TRBV9 and TRBJ2-7): DSGVTQTPKHLITATGQRVTLRCSPRSGDLSVYWYQQSLDQGLQFLIQYYNGEERAKGNILERFSAQQFPDLHSELNLSSLELGDSALYFCASSPSGGADEQYFGPGTRLTVT.

The chain uses TRBV7-9 and TRBJ1-2, with a possible D match to TRBD1 (6 bases). This CDR3 has 15 amino acids. V dropped 1 base and J dropped 4 bases, with 13 bases sitting between them. Germline assignment: CDR1 SEHNR and CDR2 FQNEAQ (reference sequence). The chain's CDR3 is CASSLDRGAGYGYTF. In DNA, the CDR3 is TGTGCCAGCAGCTTAGACCGGGGGGCAGGCTATGGCTACACCTTC.

The rearrangement links TRBV30 to TRBJ2-3; 8 positions agree with TRBD2. Germline values: CDR1 GTSNPN, CDR2 SVGIG (reference sequence). J gave up 3 bases and V 2 bases, and 4 bases lay outside the gene matches. This CDR3 is 14 amino acids long. CDR3 amino acids: CAWSWTSLTDTQYF. The CDR3 DNA sequence: TGTGCCTGGAGTTGGACTAGCCTGACAGATACGCAGTATTTT.

The chain recombines TRBV4-1 with TRBJ2-7; possible D gene TRBD2, 5 bases. V lost 4 bases and J lost 7, with 17 bases in between. CDR1 and CDR2 from the germline V gene are MGHRA and YSYEKL. The length of the CDR3 is 14 residues. This CDR3 is CASSRTGTYTEQYF. CDR3 sequence (DNA): TGCGCCAGCAGCCGGACGGGAACCTACACAGAGCAGTACTTC.

This chain connects TRBV29-1 to TRBJ2-2; 11 bases line up with TRBD1. The CDR3 sequence is 15 residues long. Germline V gives CDR1 SQVTM, CDR2 ANQGSEA. J gave up 6 bases and V 6 bases, and 9 bases lay outside the gene matches. The CDR3 loop reads CSVRRTGGSPGELFF. The CDR3 DNA reads TGCAGCGTCCGACGGACAGGGGGCAGCCCCGGGGAGCTGTTTTTT.

The chain uses TRBV28 and TRBJ1-1; D uncertain. Germline CDR1 and CDR2: MDHEN and SYDVKM. CDR3 length equals 14 residues. Trimming took off 4 bases at V and 3 bases at J, with 12 bases between the two ends. CDR3 region: CASSSSSLDTEAFF. The CDR3 bases are TGTGCCAGCAGTTCGTCGTCACTGGACACTGAAGCTTTCTTT.

This chain links TRBV5-1 with TRBJ2-7, with a weak D call TRBD1 (6 bases). Trimming pared 0 bases from V and 1 base from J, leaving 14 bases between. The CDR3 has 16 amino acids. Germline V gene sequence: CDR1 SGHRS, CDR2 YFSETQ. This CDR3 is CASSLEGVGKSYEQYF. CDR3 sequence (DNA): TGCGCCAGCAGCTTGGAGGGGGTCGGAAAGTCCTACGAGCAGTACTTC. Using reference TRBV5-1 and TRBJ2-7 for the parts outside the CDR3, the full variable domain is KAGVTQTPRYLIKTRGQQVTLSCSPISGHRSVSWYQQTPGQGLQFLFEYFSETQRNKGNFPGRFSGRQFSNSRSEMNVSTLELGDSALYLCASSLEGVGKSYEQYFGPGTRLTVT.

J is TRBJ2-1 and V is TRBV6-5, with 7 bases aligning to TRBD1. CDR1 and CDR2 (germline): MNHEY, SVGAGI. The trim removed 2 bases at V and 8 bases at J, leaving 3 bases unmatched. This CDR3 contains 13 residues. The CDR3 nucleotides read TGTGCCAGCAGTTACCGCGACAGGGATGAGCAGTTCTTC. Its translation: CASSYRDRDEQFF.

The chain employs TRBV2 and TRBJ2-7; 7 bases fit TRBD1. V dropped 10 bases and J dropped 2; count of bases not matched to a gene: 8. The germline V gene encodes CDR1 SNHLY and CDR2 FYNNEI. The CDR3 sequence is 13 residues long. For the CDR3, the DNA is TGTGCCACCATGGGTAGGGGGCCCTACGAGCAGTACTTC. It codes for CATMGRGPYEQYF.

This chain links TRBV18 with TRBJ2-3; D possibly matches TRBD1 or TRBD2 (5 bases each). Trimming cost V 0 bases and J 0 bases, with 13 bases left between them. Looked up from germline, CDR1 is KGHSH and CDR2 is LQKENI. This CDR3 comprises 17 residues. As DNA, the CDR3 is TGTGCCAGCTCACCACCGGTGGGACCCTCGAGCACAGATACGCAGTATTTT. It is translated as CASSPPVGPSSTDTQYF. Full variable domain (rest looked up from reference TRBV18 and TRBJ2-3): NAGVMQNPRHLVRRRGQEARLRCSPMKGHSHVYWYRQLPEEGLKFMVYLQKENIIDESGMPKERFSAEFPKEGPSILRIQQVVRGDSAAYFCASSPPVGPSSTDTQYFGPGTRLTVL.